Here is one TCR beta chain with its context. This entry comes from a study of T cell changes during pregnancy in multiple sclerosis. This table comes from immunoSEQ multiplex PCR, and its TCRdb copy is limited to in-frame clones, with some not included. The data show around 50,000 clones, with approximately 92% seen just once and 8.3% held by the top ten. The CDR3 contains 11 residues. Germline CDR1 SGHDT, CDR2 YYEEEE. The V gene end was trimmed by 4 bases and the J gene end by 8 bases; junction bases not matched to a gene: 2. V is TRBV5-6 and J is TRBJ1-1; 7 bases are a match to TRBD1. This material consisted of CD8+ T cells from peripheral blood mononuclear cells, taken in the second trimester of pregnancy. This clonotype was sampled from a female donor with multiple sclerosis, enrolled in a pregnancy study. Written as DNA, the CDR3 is TGTGCCAGCAGCCTACAGGGGGAAGCTTTCTTT. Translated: CASSLQGEAFF.